This is a list of T cell receptor beta chains from one sample in a study of T cell clones after liver transplantation. Using immunoSEQ multiplex PCR, the repertoire was profiled, and TCRdb retains in-frame clones only, with some absent. This sample has tens of thousands of clones; 86% occur once, and the top ten carry about an eighth. The material was CD8+ T cells from blood, obtained 12 months after liver transplant. Receptors originate from a human patient who received a liver transplant. Some T cells may have come from the graft donor. The CDR3 runs from the conserved cysteine through the conserved F or W. D genes are given only for firm matches. The size field is filled for only some rows; it gives once, few, many or a size class.

. . TRBJ2-7 TRBV27 CASSFGSAYEQYF TGTGCCAGCAGTTTTGGTAGCGCCTACGAGCAGTACTTC
. . TRBJ2-1 TRBV15 CATSDVLSRPGEQFF TGTGCCACCAGCGACGTTCTATCACGGCCCGGCGAACAGTTCTTC
. . TRBJ1-1 TRBV4-3 CASSLSTGSGVIMNTEAFF TGCGCCAGCAGCCTTAGTACAGGGTCGGGGGTGATCATGAACACTGAAGCTTTCTTT
. . TRBJ1-2 TRBV6-4 CASSDSTAGDGYTF TGTGCCAGCAGTGACTCGACCGCAGGGGATGGCTACACCTTC
TRBD1 . TRBJ2-2 TRBV29-1 CSVETSGQGGTGELFF TGCAGCGTTGAGACTTCTGGACAGGGGGGCACCGGGGAGCTGTTTTTT
. once TRBJ2-5 TRBV4-3 CASSQAIPGQKVVHYQETQYF TGCGCCAGCAGCCAAGCGATCCCCGGACAGAAGGTAGTCCACTACCAAGAGACCCAGTACTTC
TRBD2 . TRBJ2-5 TRBV27 CASSLQGLAGSRGTQYF TGTGCCAGCAGTTTACAGGGACTAGCGGGAAGTCGAGGGACCCAGTACTTC
. once TRBJ1-1 TRBV19 CASSIGTPMNTEAFF TGTGCCAGTAGTATAGGAACCCCCATGAACACTGAAGCTTTCTTT
. . TRBJ2-7 TRBV28 CASSTGVTGHEQYF TGTGCCAGCAGTACGGGGGTGACTGGGCACGAGCAGTACTTC
. . TRBJ1-1 TRBV19 CASSIVLNTEAFF TGTGCCAGTAGTATCGTGCTGAACACTGAAGCTTTCTTT
. . TRBJ1-4 TRBV19 CASSRQALANEKLFF TGTGCCAGTAGTCGACAGGCCCTTGCTAATGAAAAACTGTTTTTT
. . TRBJ1-2 TRBV5-8 CASSLEGWGYTF TGTGCCAGCAGCTTGGAGGGTTGGGGCTACACCTTC
TRBD1 few TRBJ2-2 TRBV30 CAWSAMDRVDPGELFF TGTGCCTGGAGTGCAATGGACAGGGTGGATCCCGGGGAGCTGTTTTTT
. . TRBJ1-2 TRBV5-1 CASSLEPGPDGYTF TGCGCCAGCAGCTTGGAACCGGGACCCGATGGCTACACCTTC
. . TRBJ2-1 TRBV4-3 CASSQDRPEGIWNEQFF TGCGCCAGCAGCCAAGATCGCCCAGAAGGTATCTGGAATGAGCAGTTCTTC
. . TRBJ1-2 TRBV6-5 CASRTLSTHHYGYTF TGTGCCAGCAGGACCCTCTCGACCCATCACTATGGCTACACCTTC
. . TRBJ2-3 TRBV27 CASSFSTDTQYF TGTGCCAGCAGTTTTAGCACAGATACGCAGTATTTT
. . TRBJ2-1 TRBV19 CASSINFSGGLSYNEQFF TGTGCCAGTAGTATTAATTTTAGCGGAGGGCTCTCCTACAATGAGCAGTTCTTC
. . TRBJ1-2 TRBV5-4 CASSFSEGNYGYTF TGTGCCAGCAGCTTTTCTGAGGGAAACTATGGCTACACCTTC
TRBD2 once TRBJ2-5 TRBV14 CASSPYGGLAGGRETQYF TGTGCCAGCAGCCCCTATGGGGGACTAGCGGGAGGACGGGAGACCCAGTACTTC
. . TRBJ1-3 TRBV30 CAWSAELGNSGNTIYF TGTGCCTGGAGTGCCGAATTGGGGAACTCTGGAAACACTATATATTTT
TRBD1 . TRBJ2-7 TRBV28 CASSRVGTAIYEQYF TGTGCCAGCAGTCGAGTCGGGACAGCCATCTACGAGCAGTACTTC
TRBD2 . TRBJ2-2 TRBV7-9 CASSFPSGRTGNAGELFF TGTGCCAGCAGCTTCCCTAGCGGGAGGACCGGGAACGCCGGGGAGCTGTTTTTT
TRBD2 few TRBJ2-7 TRBV6-5 CASSFLTGGVHEQYF TGTGCCAGCAGTTTTCTAACGGGAGGGGTCCACGAGCAGTACTTC
TRBD1 once TRBJ1-1 TRBV6-5 CASSFAGTVNTEAFF TGTGCCAGCAGTTTCGCCGGGACAGTGAACACTGAAGCTTTCTTT
TRBD2 once TRBJ2-3 TRBV9 CASSVLAASTDTQYF TGTGCCAGCAGCGTCCTAGCGGCTAGCACAGATACGCAGTATTTT
. . TRBJ1-1 TRBV6-1 CASPQLTGTTEAFF TGTGCCAGCCCTCAATTAACAGGGACCACTGAAGCTTTCTTT
. few TRBJ1-1 TRBV28 CASSLQGYTEAFF TGTGCCAGCAGTTTACAGGGTTACACTGAAGCTTTCTTT
TRBD2 . TRBJ2-7 TRBV7-6 CASSPTGGPHEQYF TGTGCCAGCAGCCCGACGGGAGGGCCTCACGAGCAGTACTTC
. . TRBJ1-1 TRBV28 CASSPTDVVNTEAFF TGTGCCAGCAGTCCGACAGACGTAGTGAACACTGAAGCTTTCTTT
TRBD1 . TRBJ2-7 TRBV7-9 CASSGTGRPYEQYF TGTGCCAGCAGCGGGACAGGGCGCCCCTACGAGCAGTACTTC
TRBD1 . TRBJ2-7 TRBV7-2 CASSRTGDFYEQYF TGTGCCAGCAGCCGGACAGGGGATTTCTACGAGCAGTACTTC
TRBD1 . TRBJ1-5 TRBV7-2 CASSSNSPGTVYSNQPQHF TGTGCCAGCAGCTCCAACAGCCCTGGGACAGTTTATAGCAATCAGCCCCAGCATTTT
. . TRBJ2-2 TRBV4-1 CASSQDTLFGTGELFF TGCGCCAGCAGCCAAGATACCCTCTTCGGCACCGGGGAGCTGTTTTTT
TRBD2 few TRBJ2-1 TRBV27 CASSLVGRAGGEQFF TGTGCCAGCAGTTTGGTCGGGAGGGCCGGGGGAGAGCAGTTCTTC
. . TRBJ1-5 TRBV7-2 CASRLTGGSDQPQHF TGTGCCAGCAGGTTAACGGGGGGCTCAGATCAGCCCCAGCATTTT
. once TRBJ1-1 TRBV7-6 CASSLRVGIEYTEAFF TGTGCCAGCAGCTTAAGGGTAGGGATCGAGTACACTGAAGCTTTCTTT
. once TRBJ2-7 TRBV15 CATSMRGGSYEQYF TGTGCCACCAGCATGAGAGGTGGGAGCTACGAGCAGTACTTC
. . TRBJ2-7 TRBV7-9 CASSLSTMRAHSYEQYF TGTGCCAGCAGCTTAAGTACCATGAGGGCCCACTCCTACGAGCAGTACTTC
. . TRBJ1-1 TRBV7-9 CASSLGQGTEAFF TGTGCCAGCAGCTTAGGGCAGGGAACTGAAGCTTTCTTT
. . TRBJ1-1 TRBV7-9 CASSKDKAFF TGTGCCAGCAGCAAAGATAAAGCTTTCTTT
. . TRBJ2-1 TRBV27 CASSSTTSSSYNEQFF TGTGCCAGCAGTTCGACGACTTCGAGCTCCTACAATGAGCAGTTCTTC
. . TRBJ2-1 TRBV19 CASSIGGEQFF TGTGCCAGTAGCATCGGGGGTGAGCAGTTCTTC
TRBD2 . TRBJ2-5 TRBV7-9 CASSYQSGGETQYF TGTGCCAGCAGCTACCAGTCGGGGGGAGAGACCCAGTACTTC
. . TRBJ1-1 TRBV9 CASSVGGEDAEAFF TGTGCCAGCAGCGTAGGAGGGGAGGACGCTGAAGCTTTCTTT
. once TRBJ2-1 TRBV27 CASAQGGRINEQFF TGTGCCAGCGCACAAGGGGGACGGATCAATGAGCAGTTCTTC
. . TRBJ1-3 TRBV13 CASSSLNLGNTIYF TGTGCCAGCAGCTCCCTCAACCTTGGAAACACCATATATTTT
. . TRBJ1-2 TRBV5-1 CASSPVGGLHYGYTF TGCGCCAGCAGCCCGGTCGGGGGACTCCACTATGGCTACACCTTC
. . TRBJ2-7 TRBV27 CASSSYGTLKYEQYF TGTGCCAGCAGTTCGTACGGGACACTCAAATACGAGCAGTACTTC
. once TRBJ2-3 TRBV19 CASSTLLRDTQYF TGTGCCAGTAGTACGCTCCTAAGAGATACGCAGTATTTT
. . TRBJ1-1 TRBV29-1 CSTQTGNTEAFF TGCAGCACCCAGACAGGGAACACTGAAGCTTTCTTT
. . TRBJ2-4 TRBV7-2 CASSHGVNDIQYF TGTGCCAGCAGCCACGGGGTTAACGACATTCAGTACTTC
. once TRBJ1-5 TRBV27 CASSLTGNQPQHF TGTGCCAGCAGTCTGACAGGTAATCAGCCCCAGCATTTT